This TCR beta chain was captured by sequencing in a study of cytomegalovirus exposure and HLA in healthy donors. Germline V gives CDR1 MDHEN, CDR2 SYDVKM. This CDR3 is 12 amino acids long. Trimming shortened V by 6 bases and J by 4 bases, and 6 bases separated the two germline ends. Repertoires were generated with immunoSEQ multiplex PCR, while TCRdb's copy carries only in-frame clones and drops some. The table has 350,000 or so clones, just over 85% seen once; the top ten hold about 0.8%. The receptor was derived from a woman aged 18-30 years in good health and CMV-seronegative. The sample comprised PBMCs. The rearrangement links TRBV28 to TRBJ1-4; D gene unclear. This chain's CDR3 is CASRILNEKLFF. In DNA form, the CDR3 reads TGTGCCAGCAGGATACTTAATGAAAAACTGTTTTTT. Full variable domain (rest looked up from reference TRBV28 and TRBJ1-4): DVKVTQSSRYLVKRTGEKVFLECVQDMDHENMFWYRQDPGLGLRLIYFSYDVKMKEKGDIPEGYSVSREKKERFSLILESASTNQTSMYLCASRILNEKLFFGSGTQLSVL.